This T cell receptor beta chain was captured in a study of beta chain features in type 1 diabetes. The sequenced template was cDNA made from the entire isolated RNA. Some clones are missing from TCRdb's copy, which holds only in-frame ones; the method was immunoSEQ multiplex PCR. The top ten hold about 0.02% of the sample, which has some 900,000 clones, around a sixth seen once. The V end lost 0 bases, the J end lost 2 bases, and 13 bases lay between the germline ends. The germline CDR1 and CDR2 sequences are LGHNA and YNFKEQ. This CDR3 spans 16 amino acids. J is TRBJ2-5 and V is TRBV4-2; D is ambiguous. The source material was naive CD4+ T cells from blood. The sequence was collected from a woman between 18 and 29 years old in good health. The CDR3 spells CASSQDRPPKQETQYF. The CDR3 nucleotides are TGTGCCAGCAGCCAAGATCGCCCGCCAAAACAAGAGACCCAGTACTTC.